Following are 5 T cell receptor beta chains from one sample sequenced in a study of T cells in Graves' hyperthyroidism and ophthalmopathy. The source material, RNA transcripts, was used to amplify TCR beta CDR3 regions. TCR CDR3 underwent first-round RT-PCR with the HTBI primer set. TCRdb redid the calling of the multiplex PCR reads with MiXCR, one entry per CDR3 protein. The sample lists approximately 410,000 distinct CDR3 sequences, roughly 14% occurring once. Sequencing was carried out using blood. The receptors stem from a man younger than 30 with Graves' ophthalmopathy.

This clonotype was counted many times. The CDR3 sequence is CASSSLPTSYEQYF. CDR3 sequence (DNA): TGCGCCAGCAGCTCCTTACCTACCTCCTACGAGCAGTACTTC. The chain has TRBV5-1 and TRBJ2-7; D remains unclear. CDR1 and CDR2 (germline): SGHRS, YFSETQ. The CDR3 spans 14 residues. The V gene lost 3 bases and the J gene lost 0 bases, with 10 bases spanning the gap.

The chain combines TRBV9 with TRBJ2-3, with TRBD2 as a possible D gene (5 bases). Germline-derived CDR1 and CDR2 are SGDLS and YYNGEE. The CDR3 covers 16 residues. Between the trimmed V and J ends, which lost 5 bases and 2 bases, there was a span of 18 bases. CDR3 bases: TGTGCCAGCAGTACCAATGGCGGGCCAGACACAGATACGCAGTATTTT. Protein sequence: CASSTNGGPDTDTQYF.

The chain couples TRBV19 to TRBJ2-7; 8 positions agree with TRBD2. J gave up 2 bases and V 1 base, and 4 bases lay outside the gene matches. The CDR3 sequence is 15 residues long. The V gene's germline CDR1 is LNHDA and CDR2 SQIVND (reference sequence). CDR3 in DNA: TGTGCCAGTAGTATAGGGCTAGCGGGTACCTACGAGCAGTACTTC. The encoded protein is CASSIGLAGTYEQYF.

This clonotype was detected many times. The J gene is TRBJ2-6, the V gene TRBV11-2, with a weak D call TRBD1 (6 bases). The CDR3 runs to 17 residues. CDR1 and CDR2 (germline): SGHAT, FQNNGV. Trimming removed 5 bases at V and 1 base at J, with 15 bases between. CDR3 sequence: CASSKDQRGSGANVLTF. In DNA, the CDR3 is TGTGCCAGCAGCAAAGACCAAAGGGGGTCTGGGGCCAACGTCCTGACTTTC.

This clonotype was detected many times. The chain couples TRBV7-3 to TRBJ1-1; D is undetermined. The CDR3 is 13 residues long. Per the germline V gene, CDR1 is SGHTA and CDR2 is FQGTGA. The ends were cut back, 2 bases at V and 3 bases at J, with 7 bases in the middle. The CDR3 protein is CASSLHGDTEAFF. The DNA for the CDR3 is TGTGCCAGCAGCTTACACGGGGACACTGAAGCTTTCTTT.